The 28 T cell receptor beta chains given below trace back to one sample, sequenced in a study of T and B cells in COVID-19 patients. BIOMED2 TRB-A/B primer pools were used in multiplex TRB PCR. TCRdb processed the multiplex PCR reads anew with MiXCR; each CDR3 protein has one entry. The sample holds more than 20,000 distinct CDR3 sequences, about 31% seen once. TRB was amplified from about 250-500 ng of blood genomic DNA. Specimen: blood. These receptors were obtained from a human donor who had recovered from COVID-19.

This clonotype has more than one count but fewer than ten. This chain uses TRBV7-9 with TRBJ2-1, with no clear D. The germline V gene has CDR1 SEHNR and CDR2 FQNEAQ (reference sequence). V lost 3 bases and J 3 bases, leaving 12 bases between the germline ends. This CDR3 comprises 15 residues. The CDR3 DNA follows: TGTGCCAGCAGCTTGTACGCTCGTGGCTACAATGAGCAGTTCTTC. Protein: CASSLYARGYNEQFF.

The chain uses TRBV12-3 or TRBV12-4 and TRBJ1-1; tentatively, D is TRBD1 (5 bases). V was shortened by 6 bases and J by 0 bases, with 14 bases between the two germline ends. This CDR3 is built from 15 residues. The CDR3 region has the DNA TGTGCCAGCAGCCCCCGGGGGACGGTGAACACTGAAGCTTTCTTT. Translation: CASSPRGTVNTEAFF.

V usage is TRBV30 and J usage is TRBJ1-2; no definite D call. The CDR3 consists of 12 residues. CDR1 is GTSNPN, CDR2 SVGIG, per germline (reference sequence). CDR3 protein: CAETDPNYGYTF. The CDR3, as DNA: TGTGCGGAGACGGATCCTAACTATGGCTACACCTTC.

V and J are TRBV19 and TRBJ1-1, with D maybe TRBD1 (6 bases). The germline V gene has CDR1 LNHDA and CDR2 SQIVND (reference sequence). The germline V and J ends were trimmed by 6 bases and 1 base, with 18 bases remaining between them. The CDR3 runs 16 residues. As DNA, the CDR3 is TGTGCCAGTAGCCTCACACAGGGAGGGGGGAACACTGAAGCTTTCTTT. This encodes CASSLTQGGGNTEAFF.

This clonotype is deemed medium-sized. The chain joins TRBV19 to TRBJ2-2, with TRBD2 identical over 8 bases. Germline V gives CDR1 LNHDA, CDR2 SQIVND (reference sequence). J lost 6 bases, V lost 7 bases, and 10 bases had no gene match. This CDR3 comprises 15 residues. The CDR3 coding sequence is TGTGCCAGTACCCTTTCCGGGAGGGCCGCCGGGGAGCTGTTTTTT. It specifies CASTLSGRAAGELFF.

The chain employs TRBV6-5 and TRBJ1-3; possible D gene TRBD1, 5 bases. CDR3 length equals 17 residues. Deletions cut 0 bases from V and 4 bases from J, with 16 bases between. The germline V gene encodes CDR1 MNHEY and CDR2 SVGAGI. CDR3 in DNA: TGTGCCAGCAGTTACTCGCAGGGAGGAGTCTCGGGAAACACCATATATTTT. This translates into CASSYSQGGVSGNTIYF.

This clonotype occurred many times. The chain links TRBV27 to TRBJ2-1; 10 nucleotides match TRBD1. Germline CDR1 and CDR2: MNHEY and SMNVEV (reference sequence). The CDR3 has 14 residues. Trimming cost V 6 bases and J 6 bases; bases outside gene matches: 5. The chain's CDR3 is CASRTTGGVNEQFF. In nucleotides, the CDR3 is TGTGCCAGCAGAACGACAGGGGGCGTCAATGAGCAGTTCTTC.

The J gene is TRBJ1-5, the V gene TRBV5-6; D ambiguous. Germline loops: CDR1 SGHDT, CDR2 YYEEEE. This CDR3 comprises 16 residues. The germline V and J ends were trimmed by 2 bases and 2 bases, with 14 bases remaining between them. The CDR3 DNA reads TGTGCCAGCAGCTTTCTTGGCCCCGGGCGCAATCAGCCCCAGCATTTT. Its protein is CASSFLGPGRNQPQHF.

This clonotype was seen a few times. J is TRBJ1-1 and V is TRBV13; tentative D call: TRBD1 (5 bases). Between the trimmed V and J ends, which lost 2 bases and 7 bases, there was a span of 17 bases. Germline assignment: CDR1 PRHDT and CDR2 FYEKMQ (reference sequence). The CDR3 covers 15 residues. The CDR3 nucleotides read TGTGCCAGCAGCTTATGGGCTGAGGGGAAAGGTGAAGCTTTCTTT. It yields the protein CASSLWAEGKGEAFF.

The gene calls are TRBV6-5 and TRBJ2-7; D could derive from TRBD1 or TRBD2 (6 bases each). The CDR3 is 14 amino acids. Per germline, CDR1 MNHEY and CDR2 SVGAGI. The ends were cut back, 5 bases at V and 3 bases at J, with 14 bases in the middle. The CDR3 sequence is CASSQRGPLYEQYF. DNA of the CDR3: TGTGCCAGCAGTCAACGGGGGCCCCTCTACGAGCAGTACTTC.

This clonotype occurred a few times. V gene TRBV5-1 combines with J gene TRBJ2-5; tentative D call: TRBD2 (5 bases). From germline, CDR1 is SGHRS and CDR2 YFSETQ. CDR3 length equals 12 residues. V was trimmed by 4 bases and J by 6 bases, leaving 10 bases between them. CDR3 nucleotide sequence: TGCGCCAGCAGCCCGGGGTCCCAGACCCAGTACTTC. Translating gives CASSPGSQTQYF.

The chain carries TRBV20-1 and TRBJ1-5; 7 bases are a match to TRBD1. This CDR3 has 16 amino acids. Losses at the gene ends were 1 base for V and 0 bases for J; bases not matched to a gene: 6. Germline V CDR1 and CDR2: DFQATT, SNEGSKA (reference sequence). The CDR3 reads CSARVAGQTSNQPQHF. The CDR3 DNA sequence: TGCAGTGCTAGAGTTGCGGGACAGACTAGCAATCAGCCCCAGCATTTT.

This clonotype was recorded only once. This chain joins TRBV7-2 and TRBJ2-5; TRBD2 matches 10 bases. Germline CDR1 is SGHTA and CDR2 is FQGNSA. V lost 5 bases to trimming and J lost 1 base; unmatched junction nucleotides: 4. This CDR3 comprises 15 residues. Here the CDR3 reads CASSLSGGTQETQYF. The CDR3, as DNA: TGTGCCAGCAGCCTTAGCGGGGGGACCCAAGAGACCCAGTACTTC.

This clonotype was recorded at least ten times. The CDR3 here is CASSASRMNTGELFF. CDR3 nucleotide sequence: TGTGCCAGCAGTGCCAGCCGGATGAACACCGGGGAGCTGTTTTTT. The chain joins TRBV12-3 or TRBV12-4 to TRBJ2-2; unclear D gene. The CDR3 length is 15 residues. Trimming stripped 5 bases from V and 1 base from J, with 11 bases between.

This clonotype came up a few times. The rearrangement joins TRBV6-1 to TRBJ1-4, with TRBD1 matching 10 bases. This CDR3 is 13 amino acids long. Germline-derived CDR1 and CDR2 are MNHNS and SASEGT. V lost 5 bases and J lost 8; bases outside the gene matches: 2. For the CDR3, the DNA is TGTGCCAGCAGTTGGGACAGGGGAGAAAAACTGTTTTTT. Its translation is CASSWDRGEKLFF.

This clonotype occurred many times. V gene TRBV27 combines with J gene TRBJ2-3; 7 positions agree with TRBD1. The V segment lost 3 bases and the J segment 2 bases; nucleotides outside the gene matches: 5. The germline V gene encodes CDR1 MNHEY and CDR2 SMNVEV (reference sequence). The CDR3 is made up of 15 amino acids. The CDR3: CASSFGTGDTDTQYF. The CDR3, as DNA: TGTGCCAGCAGTTTCGGCACAGGGGACACAGATACGCAGTATTTT.

This clonotype was detected only a few times. The J gene is TRBJ2-1, the V gene TRBV27; a weak D match, TRBD2 (5 bases). Trimming cost V 3 bases and J 2 bases, with 5 bases left between them. CDR3 length: 13 amino acids. Per germline, CDR1 MNHEY and CDR2 SMNVEV (reference sequence). CDR3 bases: TGTGCCAGCAGTTTCGGGGCCTACAATGAGCAGTTCTTC. This encodes CASSFGAYNEQFF.

This clonotype was counted many times. The rearrangement uses TRBV29-1 and TRBJ2-7; either TRBD1 or TRBD2 may fit D (6 bases each). Deletions cut 7 bases from V and 1 base from J, with 20 bases between. CDR1 and CDR2 (germline): SQVTM, ANQGSEA. This CDR3 contains 15 residues. The CDR3 sequence is CSAGGGLAPSYEQYF. The CDR3 nucleotides are TGCAGCGCAGGAGGGGGGCTAGCGCCTTCCTACGAGCAGTACTTC.

This clonotype was counted at least ten times. The chain combines TRBV6-5 with TRBJ2-7; D is unclear. Germline CDR1 and CDR2: MNHEY and SVGAGI. Trimming pared 5 bases from V and 7 bases from J, leaving 12 bases between. The CDR3 sequence is 12 residues long. CDR3 in DNA: TGTGCCAGCAGTATCGTCCTGGGGGAGCAGTACTTC. As protein: CASSIVLGEQYF.

Within the sample, this clonotype is medium-sized. At one end, the junction sequence differs from germline, possibly due to a read error. The chain joins TRBV19 to TRBJ2-1, with TRBD1 matching 8 bases. The length of the CDR3 is 13 residues. Germline V lookup: CDR1 LNHDA, CDR2 SQIVND (reference sequence). CDR3 DNA: TGTGCCAGTAGTATCGGATCAGGGGGCCAACCGGTCTTC. Translated: CASSIGSGGQPVF.

This clonotype showed up many times. The V and J genes are TRBV6-5 and TRBJ2-1; D is uncertain. The CDR3 has 13 amino acids. Deletions cut 8 bases from V and 2 bases from J, with 10 bases between. Germline assignment: CDR1 MNHEY and CDR2 SVGAGI. The CDR3 nucleotides read TGTGCCAGCCGCGCCCCGGCCTACAATGAGCAGTTCTTC. Translation gives CASRAPAYNEQFF.

This chain links TRBV28 with TRBJ2-1; no clear D gene. The V gene's germline CDR1 is MDHEN and CDR2 SYDVKM. CDR3 length: 14 amino acids. The germline V and J ends were trimmed by 6 bases and 7 bases, with 16 bases remaining between them. The CDR3, as DNA: TGTGCCAGCAGACTATCTCTTATGGAAAATGAGCAGTTCTTC. This encodes CASRLSLMENEQFF. The whole variable domain, remainder taken from reference TRBV28 and TRBJ2-1, is DVKVTQSSRYLVKRTGEKVFLECVQDMDHENMFWYRQDPGLGLRLIYFSYDVKMKEKGDIPEGYSVSREKKERFSLILESASTNQTSMYLCASRLSLMENEQFFGPGTRLTVL.

The chain joins TRBV6-6 to TRBJ1-1; D may be TRBD1 (5 bases). Germline assignment: CDR1 MNHNY and CDR2 SVGAGI (reference sequence). The ends were cut back, 8 bases at V and 5 bases at J, with 21 bases in the middle. The CDR3 loop spans 15 amino acids. The CDR3 DNA follows: TGTGCCAGCGCCTCCACCTCGGGACGGGTGACTGAAGCTTTCTTT. Its protein is CASASTSGRVTEAFF.

J is TRBJ2-5 and V is TRBV11-2, with a weak D call TRBD1 (6 bases). Trimming took 0 bases from V and 5 from J, leaving 10 bases between them. CDR1 is SGHAT and CDR2 is FQNNGV in the germline V gene. The CDR3 consists of 14 residues. Here the CDR3 DNA reads TGTGCCAGCAGCTTAGACGGGACATGGGAGACCCAGTACTTC. Encoded protein: CASSLDGTWETQYF.

V gene TRBV19 combines with J gene TRBJ1-5; D not certain. The CDR3 is 15 residues long. Germline V gene lookup returns CDR1 LNHDA and CDR2 SQIVND (reference sequence). V gave up 1 base and J gave up 4 bases, with 11 bases separating them. Here the CDR3 reads CASSIVAGPNQPQHF. CDR3 in DNA: TGTGCCAGTAGTATAGTTGCCGGACCAAATCAGCCCCAGCATTTT.

V and J are TRBV5-4 and TRBJ2-2, with D possibly TRBD2 on 5 matching bases. V gave up 0 bases and J gave up 5 bases, with 11 bases separating them. CDR3 length: 15 amino acids. Germline V gene lookup returns CDR1 SGHNT and CDR2 YYREEE (reference sequence). DNA for the CDR3: TGTGCCAGCAGCTTGGGTTTCGGGGATACCGGGGAGCTGTTTTTT. This sequence encodes CASSLGFGDTGELFF.

This chain joins TRBV20-1 and TRBJ1-3, with no clear D. Germline-derived CDR1 and CDR2 are DFQATT and SNEGSKA (reference sequence). CDR3 length: 12 amino acids. The ends were cut back, 4 bases at V and 0 bases at J, with 4 bases in the middle. Written as DNA, the CDR3 is TGCAGTGCTATGGTCTCTGGAAACACCATATATTTT. Its translation: CSAMVSGNTIYF.

This clonotype occurred many times. The rearrangement uses TRBV19 and TRBJ1-4; D gene uncertain. CDR3 length: 14 amino acids. CDR1 LNHDA and CDR2 SQIVND come from the germline V gene (reference sequence). The V gene lost 8 bases and the J gene lost 4 bases, with 14 bases spanning the gap. The CDR3 loop is CASLAGPNNEKLFF. The CDR3, as DNA: TGTGCCAGTTTGGCTGGCCCCAATAATGAAAAACTGTTTTTT.